This T cell receptor beta chain derives from a study of blood T cell repertoires in COVID-19. Study-wide background: Samples of COVID-19 (acute and convalescent) were obtained from the United States, Italy and Spain. In each case, the material was cDNA or gDNA derived from T cells, B-cell-depleted T cells, or PBMCs.

The CDR3 contains 14 residues. Germline lookup yields CDR1 SGDLS and CDR2 YYNGEE. Trimming pared 3 bases from V and 1 base from J, leaving 8 bases between. TCRdb's table, derived via immunoSEQ multiplex PCR, lists solely in-frame clones and lacks some. The table records roughly 240,000 clones, approximately 85% of them present only once. The sequence came from a woman in her 70s with acute or convalescent COVID-19. Sequenced input: peripheral blood. V usage is TRBV9 and J usage is TRBJ1-3; D gene ambiguous. The CDR3 DNA reads as TGTGCCAGCAGCGGGCAAGTTTCTGGAAACACCATATATTTT. Residues: CASSGQVSGNTIYF.